The 11 T cell receptor beta chains below come from one sample, sequenced in a study of control samples from healthy donors and cancer patients. The table came from immunoSEQ multiplex PCR; TCRdb's copy has only in-frame clones and leaves some out. The sample yields 150,000 to 200,000 clones, over 85% seen once. Specimen: blood. These receptors originate from a middle-aged woman in good health.

The chain employs TRBV7-9 and TRBJ2-2, with D perhaps TRBD2 (5 bases). V lost 7 bases and J lost 2, with 11 bases in between. The CDR3 consists of 14 residues. Germline-derived CDR1 and CDR2 are SEHNR and FQNEAQ (reference sequence). The CDR3 loop reads CASIIGVNTGELFF. In nucleotides, the CDR3 is TGTGCCAGCATCATCGGGGTAAACACCGGGGAGCTGTTTTTT.

By proportion, this clone is medium-sized. The chain joins TRBV19 to TRBJ1-5, with D possibly being TRBD1 (5 bases). V was shortened by 8 bases and J by 2 bases, with 10 bases between the two germline ends. The CDR3 is 13 residues long. The germline CDR1 and CDR2 sequences are LNHDA and SQIVND (reference sequence). CDR3 nucleotides: TGTGCCAGTCAAACAGGAGGCAATCAGCCCCAGCATTTT. This encodes CASQTGGNQPQHF.

The chain uses TRBV6-2 or TRBV6-3 and TRBJ1-5, with D perhaps matching TRBD1 (5 bases). V was trimmed by 6 bases and J by 1 base, leaving 13 bases between them. The CDR3 sequence is 15 residues long. CDR1 is MNHEY, CDR2 SVGEGT, per germline. The CDR3 loop is CASSRGVLSNQPQHF. The CDR3 region has the DNA TGTGCCAGCAGCCGGGGGGTCCTCAGCAATCAGCCCCAGCATTTT.

As concerns this clone: This CDR3 is also generated by other DNA sequences in the sample. This CDR3 is CASSLTGNTEAFF. The CDR3 DNA reads as TGTGCCAGCAGCTTAACCGGAAACACTGAAGCTTTCTTT. The V gene is TRBV7-2, the J gene TRBJ1-1; D unclear. Germline V gene sequence: CDR1 SGHTA, CDR2 FQGNSA. Trimming cost V 2 bases and J 2 bases, with 6 bases left between them. The length of the CDR3 is 13 residues. Full variable domain (remainder filled in from reference TRBV7-2 and TRBJ1-1): GAGVSQSPSNKVTEKGKDVELRCDPISGHTALYWYRQSLGQGLEFLIYFQGNSAPDKSGLPSDRFSAERTGGSVSTLTIQRTQQEDSAVYLCASSLTGNTEAFFGQGTRLTVV.

The V and J genes are TRBV27 and TRBJ1-5; TRBD1 aligns across 9 bases. V gave up 3 bases and J gave up 2 bases; unmatched junction bases: 8. The CDR3 has 17 amino acids. Germline V gene data show CDR1 as MNHEY and CDR2 as SMNVEV (reference sequence). As DNA, the CDR3 is TGTGCCAGCAGTTTCTCCCTGGGACAGGGTGGCAATCAGCCCCAGCATTTT. Its protein product is CASSFSLGQGGNQPQHF.

CDR3 sequence: CASSPGGGDYEQYF. The CDR3 bases are TGTGCCAGCTCACCTGGCGGGGGCGACTACGAGCAGTACTTC. V and J are TRBV18 and TRBJ2-7; TRBD2 might be the D (7 bases). This CDR3 spans 14 amino acids. The germline V and J ends were trimmed by 3 bases and 3 bases, with 12 bases remaining between them. The germline V gene encodes CDR1 KGHSH and CDR2 LQKENI.

The J gene is TRBJ1-2, the V gene TRBV30; a possible D gene is TRBD1 (6 bases). This CDR3 comprises 14 residues. V was shortened by 7 bases and J by 1 base, with 16 bases between the two germline ends. Germline CDR1 and CDR2: GTSNPN and SVGIG (reference sequence). The CDR3 spells CAFERTAFNYGYTF. The CDR3 DNA reads as TGTGCCTTCGAACGGACAGCATTTAACTATGGCTACACCTTC.

The chain links TRBV7-2 to TRBJ2-2, with 7 nucleotides matching TRBD1. Germline loops: CDR1 SGHTA, CDR2 FQGNSA. This CDR3 has 16 residues. V trimming: 6 bases; J trimming: 0 bases; junction bases outside the gene matches: 7. In DNA, the CDR3 is TGTGCCAGCAGATATCAAACAGGGGCGAACACCGGGGAGCTGTTTTTT. It specifies CASRYQTGANTGELFF.

The genes are TRBV7-2 and TRBJ1-6; D gene uncertain. The V gene lost 4 bases and the J gene lost 7 bases, with 11 bases spanning the gap. Germline CDR1 SGHTA, CDR2 FQGNSA. This CDR3 has 14 amino acids. The CDR3 loop reads CASSSGRGNSPLHF. CDR3 nucleotides: TGTGCCAGCAGCTCCGGACGGGGAAATTCACCCCTCCACTTT.

This rearrangement joins TRBV7-2 to TRBJ1-5; unclear D gene. The length of the CDR3 is 15 residues. The V and J ends lost 2 bases and 3 bases respectively, with 11 bases between them. Germline CDR1 is SGHTA and CDR2 is FQGNSA. The CDR3 DNA follows: TGTGCCAGCAGCTTAATTGCCCAGGCCAATCAGCCCCAGCATTTT. Translation gives CASSLIAQANQPQHF.

The chain recombines TRBV7-2 with TRBJ1-1; D possibly corresponds to TRBD1 (5 bases). The V end lost 4 bases, the J end lost 2 bases, and 17 bases lay between the germline ends. The CDR3 consists of 16 residues. Germline V gives CDR1 SGHTA, CDR2 FQGNSA. CDR3 region: CASSSPGGDSNTEAFF. The CDR3 DNA is TGTGCCAGCAGCTCACCTGGGGGGGATAGCAACACTGAAGCTTTCTTT.